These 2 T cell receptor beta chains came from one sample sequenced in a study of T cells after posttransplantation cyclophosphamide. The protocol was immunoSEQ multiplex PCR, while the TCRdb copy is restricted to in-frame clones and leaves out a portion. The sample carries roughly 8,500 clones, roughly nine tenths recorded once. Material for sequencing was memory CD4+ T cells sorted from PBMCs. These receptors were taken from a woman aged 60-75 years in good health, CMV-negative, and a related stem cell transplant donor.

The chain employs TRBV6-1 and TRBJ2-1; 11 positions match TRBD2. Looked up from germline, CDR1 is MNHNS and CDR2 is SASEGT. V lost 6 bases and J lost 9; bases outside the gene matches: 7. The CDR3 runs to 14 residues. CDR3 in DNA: TGTGCCAGCAGAGGACTAGCGGGTGGGGGTGAGCAGTTCTTC. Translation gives CASRGLAGGGEQFF.

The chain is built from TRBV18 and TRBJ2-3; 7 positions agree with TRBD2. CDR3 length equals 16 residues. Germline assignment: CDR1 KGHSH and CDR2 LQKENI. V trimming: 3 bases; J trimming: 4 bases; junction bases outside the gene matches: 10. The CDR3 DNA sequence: TGTGCCAGCTCACCCTCAGCGGGGCGTGGGGCAGATACGCAGTATTTT. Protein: CASSPSAGRGADTQYF.